A single sample is the source of the 2 T cell receptor beta chains below, sequenced in a study of OX40 agonist ivuxolimab in advanced cancers. Generated by immunoSEQ multiplex PCR, the TCRdb table keeps only in-frame clones and is missing some. This table holds tens of thousands of clones, 80% to 90% found once. The starting material was CD4+ or CD8+ T cells sorted from blood, obtained in a trial of the OX40 agonist ivuxolimab. Receptors originate from an adult with an advanced solid tumor such as melanoma, head and neck, liver or kidney cancer.

CDR3: CASIFGLVGRAFGNEQFF. CDR3 sequence (DNA): TGTGCCAGCATCTTTGGCTTGGTCGGGAGGGCCTTTGGAAATGAGCAGTTCTTC. V usage is TRBV5-6 and J usage is TRBJ2-1, with 8 bases aligning to TRBD2. The germline V gene encodes CDR1 SGHDT and CDR2 YYEEEE. There are 18 residues in the CDR3. The trim removed 6 bases at V and 7 bases at J, leaving 21 bases unmatched.

This chain joins TRBV6-1 and TRBJ1-1; TRBD1 matches 8 bases. With 7 bases clipped from V and 11 bases from J, the junction kept 15 bases outside the gene matches. The germline V gene has CDR1 MNHNS and CDR2 SASEGT. CDR3 length: 14 amino acids. The CDR3 sequence is CASTRDRTGAGAFF. CDR3 coding DNA: TGTGCCAGCACCCGGGACAGGACGGGGGCTGGGGCTTTCTTT.